Detailed here is one T cell receptor (beta chain). Its antigen is not identified. Other DNA sequences within the sample encode an identical CDR3. Repertoires were generated with immunoSEQ multiplex PCR, while TCRdb's copy carries only in-frame clones and drops some. The sample consists of fewer than 1.4 million clones, around 78% of them appearing once. The V end was cut by 2 bases, the J end by 0 bases, with 8 bases between. Germline V lookup: CDR1 SGHRS, CDR2 YFSETQ. The CDR3 covers 14 residues. This entry is derived from a study of shared clonotypes between healthy human individuals. Overall study context: Three CD4 naive, three CD4 memory, two CD8 naive and one CD8 memory plate were used per donor. Study findings and constraints: The four-donor shared clonotypes exceeded non-shared clonotypes in generation probability, with non-shared ones scoring lower.

A CD45RA-negative memory subset and a CD45RA+ naive subset were separated from the CD4+ cells. The origin of this receptor is a man between 18 and 29 years old in good health. Some clones in this sample may be carry-over from other donors' samples. The rearrangement joins TRBV5-1 to TRBJ1-1; maybe TRBD1 (5 bases). Sequences were obtained from memory CD4+ T cells from PBMCs. Documented subset: CD45RA-negative fraction. The CDR3 nucleotides are TGCGCCAGCAGCTTACAGGTTTTGAACACTGAAGCTTTCTTT. Amino acid sequence: CASSLQVLNTEAFF.